What follows are 8 T cell receptor beta chains derived from one specimen sequenced in a study of cytomegalovirus exposure and HLA in healthy donors. The study ran its PCR with 60 Vbeta and 13 Jbeta primers. The protocol was immunoSEQ multiplex PCR, while the TCRdb copy is restricted to in-frame clones and leaves out a portion. The table has about 180,000 clones, over 65% seen once. The sequencing sample was made of PBMCs. The receptors were sampled from a woman aged 55 to 70 in good health and CMV-seropositive.

The V call is TRBV27, the J call TRBJ2-1; TRBD2 matches at 10 bases. Germline V gene sequence: CDR1 MNHEY, CDR2 SMNVEV (reference sequence). The CDR3 length is 17 residues. After removal of 5 bases from V and 2 bases from J, the junction contained 9 bases not matched to a gene. The chain's CDR3 is CASSRTILAGAYNEQFF. The DNA for the CDR3 is TGTGCCAGCAGTAGAACAATCCTAGCGGGGGCCTACAATGAGCAGTTCTTC.

The gene calls are TRBV5-6 and TRBJ1-2; D possibly corresponds to TRBD1 (5 bases). The V gene's germline CDR1 is SGHDT and CDR2 YYEEEE. This CDR3 contains 13 residues. The V and J ends lost 0 bases and 7 bases respectively, with 10 bases between them. The CDR3 nucleotides are TGTGCCAGCAGCTTGGCCAACGGGGGTGGCTACACCTTC. This encodes CASSLANGGGYTF.

This clone was seen a single time. The rearrangement uses TRBV7-2 and TRBJ1-1; D is unresolved. Germline-derived CDR1 and CDR2 are SGHTA and FQGNSA. The CDR3 runs 13 residues. V shed 3 bases and J shed 8 bases, with 13 bases lying between them. The CDR3 DNA follows: TGTGCCAGCAGCTTCAATGTACAACAGGAAGCTTTCTTT. Amino acid sequence: CASSFNVQQEAFF.

This chain uses TRBV7-2 with TRBJ2-3; D not certain. The V gene's germline CDR1 is SGHTA and CDR2 FQGNSA. This CDR3 has 14 amino acids. V lost 5 bases, J lost 1 base, and 10 bases lay in between. The CDR3 DNA sequence: TGTGCCAGCAGCCGCAACCAGGGCACAGATACGCAGTATTTT. It codes for CASSRNQGTDTQYF.

V is TRBV18 and J is TRBJ2-2, with D tentatively TRBD2 (5 bases). Germline assignment: CDR1 KGHSH and CDR2 LQKENI. The CDR3 has 15 amino acids. The germline V and J ends were trimmed by 6 bases and 4 bases, with 15 bases remaining between them. This CDR3 is CASSRLGEFTGELFF. CDR3 DNA sequence: TGTGCCAGCTCCCGGCTCGGGGAATTCACCGGGGAGCTGTTTTTT.

CDR3 residues: CASSPEMSTEAFF. CDR3 DNA: TGTGCCAGCAGTCCCGAGATGAGCACTGAAGCTTTCTTT. This chain links TRBV2 with TRBJ1-1; D not certain. The CDR3 contains 13 residues. Trimming took off 5 bases at V and 4 bases at J, with 11 bases between the two ends. Germline CDR1 reads SNHLY; CDR2 reads FYNNEI.

The chain joins TRBV13 to TRBJ1-1, with unresolved D. Trimming shortened V by 3 bases and J by 2 bases, and 10 bases separated the two germline ends. Germline V gives CDR1 PRHDT, CDR2 FYEKMQ (reference sequence). The CDR3 loop spans 14 amino acids. CDR3: CASSFPRRNTEAFF. The CDR3, as DNA: TGTGCCAGCAGCTTCCCGAGAAGAAACACTGAAGCTTTCTTT. The full variable domain, in which reference TRBV13 and TRBJ1-1 provide the parts outside the CDR3, is AAGVIQSPRHLIKEKRETATLKCYPIPRHDTVYWYQQGPGQDPQFLISFYEKMQSDKGSIPDRFSAQQFSDYHSELNMSSLELGDSALYFCASSFPRRNTEAFFGQGTRLTVV.

The chain carries TRBV18 and TRBJ1-1, with a tentative D call TRBD1 (6 bases). The V end was cut by 1 base, the J end by 0 bases, with 12 bases between. Per germline, CDR1 KGHSH and CDR2 LQKENI. The length of the CDR3 is 16 residues. CDR3 nucleotides: TGTGCCAGCTCACCACAGACAGGAGGCGTGAACACTGAAGCTTTCTTT. It codes for CASSPQTGGVNTEAFF. Full variable domain (missing parts from reference TRBV18 and TRBJ1-1): NAGVMQNPRHLVRRRGQEARLRCSPMKGHSHVYWYRQLPEEGLKFMVYLQKENIIDESGMPKERFSAEFPKEGPSILRIQQVVRGDSAAYFCASSPQTGGVNTEAFFGQGTRLTVV.